Reported below is one TCR beta chain. The antigen is unknown. The entry originates in a study of beta chain features in type 1 diabetes. General study points: Naive, central memory and Treg TCRB repertoires seemed to resemble each other more closely in patients than they did in healthy donors. Shorter templates might be favored by PCR, equally in patients and controls.

Around 100 mL of blood, on average, came from one heparinised draw per donor. Expressed TCRB transcripts were sequenced because the isolated RNA had all been reverse transcribed beforehand. Method: immunoSEQ multiplex PCR; TCRdb's copy keeps in-frame clones and lacks some. This table holds about half a million clones, about 29% found once. Trimming left V 4 bases short and J 2 bases short, with 18 bases between. Germline CDR1 reads SEHNR; CDR2 reads FQNEAQ (reference sequence). This CDR3 is built from 16 residues. The receptor's source is a man aged 18-30 years in good health. Material: naive CD4+ T cells from blood. The rearrangement uses TRBV7-9 and TRBJ2-7, with TRBD1 as a possible D gene (5 bases). DNA of the CDR3: TGTGCCAGCAGCTCGAGACCGACCAAGGGGCCCTACGAGCAGTACTTC. It yields the protein CASSSRPTKGPYEQYF.